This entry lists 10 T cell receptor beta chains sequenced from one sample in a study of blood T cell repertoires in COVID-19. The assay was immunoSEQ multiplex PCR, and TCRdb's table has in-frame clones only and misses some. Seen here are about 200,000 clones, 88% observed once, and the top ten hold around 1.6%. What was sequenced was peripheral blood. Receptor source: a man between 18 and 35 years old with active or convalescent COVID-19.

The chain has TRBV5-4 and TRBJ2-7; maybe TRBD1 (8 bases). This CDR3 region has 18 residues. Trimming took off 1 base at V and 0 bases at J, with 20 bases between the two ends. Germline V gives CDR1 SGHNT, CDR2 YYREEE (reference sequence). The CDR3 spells CASSLYRWGGQDSYEQYF. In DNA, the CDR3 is TGTGCCAGCAGCTTGTACCGCTGGGGGGGACAGGACTCCTACGAGCAGTACTTC.

The CDR3 coding sequence is TGTGCCAGTAGTATAGGATGGACAGGCTTCTCTGGGGCCAACGTCCTGACTTTC. Its protein is CASSIGWTGFSGANVLTF. This chain links TRBV19 with TRBJ2-6; 7 bases agree with TRBD1. Unmatched junction bases numbered 6, after V lost 1 base and J lost 0 bases. This CDR3 is built from 18 residues. Per the germline V gene, CDR1 is LNHDA and CDR2 is SQIVND (reference sequence).

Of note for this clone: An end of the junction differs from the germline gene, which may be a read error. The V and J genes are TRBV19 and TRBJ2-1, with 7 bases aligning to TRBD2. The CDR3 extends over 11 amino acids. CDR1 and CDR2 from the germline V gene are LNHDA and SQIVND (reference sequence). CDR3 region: CASSMPGLRIF. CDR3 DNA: TGTGCCAGTAGTATGCCGGGACTAAGAATCTTC. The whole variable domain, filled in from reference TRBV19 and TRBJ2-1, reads DGGITQSPKYLFRKEGQNVTLSCEQNLNHDAMYWYRQDPGQGLRLIYYSQIVNDFQKGDIAEGYSVSREKKESFPLTVTSAQKNPTAFYLCASSMPGLRIFGPGTRLTVL.

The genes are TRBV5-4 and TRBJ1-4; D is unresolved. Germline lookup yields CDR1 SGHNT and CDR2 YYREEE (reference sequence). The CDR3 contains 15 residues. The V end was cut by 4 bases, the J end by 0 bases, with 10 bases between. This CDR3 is CASSKAEATNEKLFF. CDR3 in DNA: TGTGCCAGCAGCAAGGCGGAGGCAACTAATGAAAAACTGTTTTTT.

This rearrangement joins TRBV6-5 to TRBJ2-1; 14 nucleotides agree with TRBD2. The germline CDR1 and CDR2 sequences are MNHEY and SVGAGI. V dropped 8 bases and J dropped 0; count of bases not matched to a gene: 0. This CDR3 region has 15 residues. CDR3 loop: CASGTSGGSYNEQFF. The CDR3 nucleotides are TGTGCCAGCGGGACTAGCGGGGGCTCCTACAATGAGCAGTTCTTC.

The CDR3 coding sequence is TGTGCCAGCAGTGAATACCTATCGGCCGGGAGGGTGGATCAGCCCCAGCATTTT. Its translation: CASSEYLSAGRVDQPQHF. The V gene is TRBV2, the J gene TRBJ1-5; D remains unclear. Per the germline V gene, CDR1 is SNHLY and CDR2 is FYNNEI. The CDR3 is made up of 18 amino acids. Trimming took off 2 bases at V and 5 bases at J, with 22 bases between the two ends.

The DNA for the CDR3 is TGTGCCAGCAGCCAAAGGACTGAGTACCAAGAGACCCAGTACTTC. Encoded protein: CASSQRTEYQETQYF. J is TRBJ2-5 and V is TRBV3-1 (or the pseudogene TRBV3-2); tentatively, D is TRBD2 (5 bases). The CDR3 runs to 15 residues. Trimming removed 2 bases at V and 0 bases at J, with 10 bases between. Germline V lookup: CDR1 LGHDT, CDR2 YNNKEL (reference sequence).

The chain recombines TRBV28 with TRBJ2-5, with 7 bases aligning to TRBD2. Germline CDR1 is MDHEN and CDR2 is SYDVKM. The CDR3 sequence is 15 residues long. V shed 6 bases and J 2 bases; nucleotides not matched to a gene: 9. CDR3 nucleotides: TGTGCCAGCAGGGGGGGGGAGACACATCAAGAGACCCAGTACTTC. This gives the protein CASRGGETHQETQYF.

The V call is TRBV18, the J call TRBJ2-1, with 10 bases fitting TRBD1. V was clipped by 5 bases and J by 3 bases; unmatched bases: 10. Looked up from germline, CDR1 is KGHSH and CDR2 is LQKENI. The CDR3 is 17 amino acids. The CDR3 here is CASSKASGTGVYNEQFF. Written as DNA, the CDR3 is TGTGCCAGCTCAAAGGCCTCGGGGACAGGGGTCTACAATGAGCAGTTCTTC.

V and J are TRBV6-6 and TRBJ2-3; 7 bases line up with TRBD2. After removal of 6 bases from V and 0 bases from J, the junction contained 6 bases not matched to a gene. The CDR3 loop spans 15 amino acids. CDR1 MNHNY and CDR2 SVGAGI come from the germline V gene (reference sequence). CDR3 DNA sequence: TGTGCCAGCAGAATGAGCGGGATTAGCACAGATACGCAGTATTTT. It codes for CASRMSGISTDTQYF.